The clone carrying this TCR beta chain was counted only a few times. No antigen is known for it. The CDR3 extends over 13 amino acids. V was shortened by 0 bases and J by 6 bases, with 12 bases between the two germline ends. The germline gives CDR1 GTSNPN, CDR2 SVGIG (reference sequence). Here immunoSEQ multiplex PCR was the method, and the copy in TCRdb shows in-frame clones only, minus some. Of hundreds of thousands of clones listed, approximately 90% are singletons. These data originate in a study of cytomegalovirus exposure and HLA in healthy donors. Study conclusions and caveats: The authors confirmed in vitro that three CMV-associated chains were specific for CMV antigens. The majority of TCR sequences were rare, yet some public TCRs appeared in many donors. Listed as cytomegalovirus-associated were 150 to 200 TCR beta chains. Reports credit the classifier with highly specific, highly sensitive diagnosis of cytomegalovirus status.

The chain joins TRBV30 to TRBJ2-7, with D perhaps TRBD1 (6 bases). Sample: PBMCs. The receptor was isolated from a woman younger than 35 in good health and CMV-seronegative. The CDR3 loop is CAWSVWGRGEQYF. CDR3 sequence (DNA): TGTGCCTGGAGTGTATGGGGGCGCGGCGAGCAGTACTTC.